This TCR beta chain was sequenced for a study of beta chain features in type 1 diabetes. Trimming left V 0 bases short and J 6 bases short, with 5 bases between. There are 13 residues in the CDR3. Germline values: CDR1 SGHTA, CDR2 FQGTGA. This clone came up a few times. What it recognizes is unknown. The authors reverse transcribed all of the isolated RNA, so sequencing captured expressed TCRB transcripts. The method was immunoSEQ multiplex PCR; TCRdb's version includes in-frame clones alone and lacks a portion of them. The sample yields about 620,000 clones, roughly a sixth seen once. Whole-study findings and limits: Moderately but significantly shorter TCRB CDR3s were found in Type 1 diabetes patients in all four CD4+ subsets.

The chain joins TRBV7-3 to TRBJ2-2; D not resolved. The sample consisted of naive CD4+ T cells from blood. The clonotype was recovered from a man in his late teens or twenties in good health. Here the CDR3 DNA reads TGTGCCAGCAGCTTAACCCCCGCCGGGGAGCTGTTTTTT. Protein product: CASSLTPAGELFF. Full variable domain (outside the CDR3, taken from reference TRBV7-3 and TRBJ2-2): GAGVSQTPSNKVTEKGKYVELRCDPISGHTALYWYRQSLGQGPEFLIYFQGTGAADDSGLPNDRFFAVRPEGSVSTLKIQRTERGDSAVYLCASSLTPAGELFFGEGSRLTVL.